The rows below give T cell receptor beta chains drawn from one sample of a study of tissue T cells after allogeneic stem cell transplantation. TCRdb's table, derived via immunoSEQ multiplex PCR, lists solely in-frame clones and lacks some. The repertoire consists of several thousand clones, with around 80% occurring once and the leading ten covering roughly 10%. Sequencing was performed on esophageal tissue, taken at autopsy. These receptor sequences come from a male patient aged 60 or over with steroid-refractory graft-versus-host disease after an allogeneic stem cell transplant. A subset of T cells may come from the graft donor. Both conserved end residues are part of each CDR3. A D gene is named only where the DNA matches it firmly. Size values are once, few and many counts, or a class for expanded clones, and some rows have none.

d_gene: -
v_gene: TRBV19
abundance: -
j_gene: TRBJ2-5
CDR3nt: TGTGCCAGTAGTATTAGGTCAGGGGTCTTAGAGACCCAGTACTTC
CDR3aa: CASSIRSGVLETQYF

d_gene: TRBD1
v_gene: TRBV6-6
abundance: -
j_gene: TRBJ2-1
CDR3nt: TGTGCCAGCAGTTTACAGGGGGTGAAGTACAATGAGCAGTTCTTC
CDR3aa: CASSLQGVKYNEQFF

d_gene: TRBD1
v_gene: TRBV2
abundance: -
j_gene: TRBJ2-5
CDR3nt: TGTGCCAGCAGGCCATGGACAGGGCTGGAGACCCAGTACTTC
CDR3aa: CASRPWTGLETQYF

d_gene: -
v_gene: TRBV15
abundance: -
j_gene: TRBJ2-4
CDR3nt: TGTGCCACCAGCAGAGAAAGAGGAGGGGGCTTAGCCAAAAACATTCAGTACTTC
CDR3aa: CATSRERGGGLAKNIQYF

d_gene: -
v_gene: TRBV9
abundance: -
j_gene: TRBJ1-1
CDR3nt: TGTGCCAGCAGCGGGCGGACAGCGAACACTGAAGCTTTCTTT
CDR3aa: CASSGRTANTEAFF

d_gene: TRBD1
v_gene: TRBV4-3
abundance: -
j_gene: TRBJ1-5
CDR3nt: TGCGCCAGCAGCCAAACAGGGGGCTTTCAGCCCCAGCATTTT
CDR3aa: CASSQTGGFQPQHF

d_gene: -
v_gene: TRBV6-4
abundance: -
j_gene: TRBJ2-3
CDR3nt: TGTGCCAGCAGTGCAGCTCTTTACACAGATACGCAGTATTTT
CDR3aa: CASSAALYTDTQYF

d_gene: -
v_gene: TRBV28
abundance: once
j_gene: TRBJ1-2
CDR3nt: TGTGCCAGCAGTTTCGCGTCAGGATGGCAGTGGAAGGATGGCTACACCTTC
CDR3aa: CASSFASGWQWKDGYTF

d_gene: -
v_gene: TRBV15
abundance: -
j_gene: TRBJ2-1
CDR3nt: TGTGCCACCAGCAGAGCCCTGGGGGACTACAATGAGCAGTTCTTC
CDR3aa: CATSRALGDYNEQFF

d_gene: -
v_gene: TRBV3-1/TRBV3-2
abundance: few
j_gene: TRBJ1-2
CDR3nt: TGTGCCAGCAGCCAAAGAAACTCTCGATATGGCTACACCTTC
CDR3aa: CASSQRNSRYGYTF

d_gene: -
v_gene: TRBV11-2
abundance: -
j_gene: TRBJ2-3
CDR3nt: TGTGCCAGCAGCTTAGAGGCGTCAGCAGATACGCAGTATTTT
CDR3aa: CASSLEASADTQYF

d_gene: -
v_gene: TRBV6-5
abundance: -
j_gene: TRBJ1-3
CDR3nt: TGTGCCACCCGGTCCGGTCACTCTGGAAACACCATATATTTT
CDR3aa: CATRSGHSGNTIYF

d_gene: -
v_gene: TRBV5-5
abundance: -
j_gene: TRBJ1-4
CDR3nt: TGTGCCAGCAGCCTCGATCGCGCAGCTATCAATGAAAAACTGTTTTTT
CDR3aa: CASSLDRAAINEKLFF

d_gene: -
v_gene: TRBV9
abundance: -
j_gene: TRBJ2-1
CDR3nt: TGTGCCAGCAGCGTAGAGGGGTCCTACAATGAGCAGTTCTTC
CDR3aa: CASSVEGSYNEQFF

d_gene: -
v_gene: TRBV28
abundance: -
j_gene: TRBJ2-7
CDR3nt: TGTGCCAGCAGTTCCCGTTGGGCAGTCTCCTACTACGAGCAGTACTTC
CDR3aa: CASSSRWAVSYYEQYF

d_gene: TRBD2
v_gene: TRBV4-2
abundance: -
j_gene: TRBJ2-5
CDR3nt: TGTGCCAGCAGCCAAAGGCTAGCGGGGGGGCCCTCGTCTGAGACCCAGTACTTC
CDR3aa: CASSQRLAGGPSSETQYF

d_gene: TRBD1
v_gene: TRBV3-1/TRBV3-2
abundance: -
j_gene: TRBJ2-2
CDR3nt: TGTGCCAGCAGCCAAGACGGGACAGGGCCTACCCGCGGGGAGCTGTTTTTT
CDR3aa: CASSQDGTGPTRGELFF

d_gene: -
v_gene: TRBV21-1
abundance: -
j_gene: TRBJ1-2
CDR3nt: TGTGCCAGGGAGGCCAGGACAGGGAACCCCAACTATGGCTACACCTTC
CDR3aa: CAREARTGNPNYGYTF

d_gene: -
v_gene: TRBV7-2
abundance: few
j_gene: TRBJ1-1
CDR3nt: TGTGCCAGCAGCTTGATGGGATCGGACACTGAAGCTTTCTTT
CDR3aa: CASSLMGSDTEAFF

d_gene: -
v_gene: TRBV9
abundance: -
j_gene: TRBJ2-2
CDR3nt: TGTGCCAGCAGCGTTGAGGGGTGGGACACCGGGGAGCTGTTTTTT
CDR3aa: CASSVEGWDTGELFF

d_gene: -
v_gene: TRBV5-1
abundance: -
j_gene: TRBJ1-5
CDR3nt: TGCGCCAGCAGCTTGGGCACCGGGGGGAGCAATCAGCCCCAGCATTTT
CDR3aa: CASSLGTGGSNQPQHF

d_gene: -
v_gene: TRBV30
abundance: -
j_gene: TRBJ2-3
CDR3nt: TGTGCCTGGAGTCCGGGGATACACACAGATACGCAGTATTTT
CDR3aa: CAWSPGIHTDTQYF

d_gene: -
v_gene: TRBV20-1
abundance: few
j_gene: TRBJ1-2
CDR3nt: TGCAGTGCTAGTCGACGGTTCCGGGACGGTGGCTACACCTTC
CDR3aa: CSASRRFRDGGYTF

d_gene: -
v_gene: TRBV5-8
abundance: -
j_gene: TRBJ1-4
CDR3nt: TGTGCCAGCAGCTTCCCCCCTAAGGGAAAACTGTTTTTT
CDR3aa: CASSFPPKGKLFF

d_gene: -
v_gene: TRBV3-1/TRBV3-2
abundance: -
j_gene: TRBJ2-7
CDR3nt: TGTGCCAGCAGCCAAGATTACAACTCCTACGAGCAGTACTTC
CDR3aa: CASSQDYNSYEQYF

d_gene: -
v_gene: TRBV19
abundance: few
j_gene: TRBJ1-1
CDR3nt: TGTGCCAGCCTAACGAGGGGGGCCACTGAAGCTTTCTTT
CDR3aa: CASLTRGATEAFF

d_gene: -
v_gene: TRBV5-8
abundance: -
j_gene: TRBJ1-4
CDR3nt: TGTGCCAGCAGCTTAGACAGACCGTCAACTAATGAAAAACTGTTTTTT
CDR3aa: CASSLDRPSTNEKLFF

d_gene: TRBD1
v_gene: TRBV3-1/TRBV3-2
abundance: -
j_gene: TRBJ2-7
CDR3nt: TGTGCCAGCAGCCCAACCGGGACAGGGGCCTACGAGCAGTACTTC
CDR3aa: CASSPTGTGAYEQYF

d_gene: -
v_gene: TRBV5-6
abundance: -
j_gene: TRBJ2-5
CDR3nt: TGTGCCAGCAGCCCCGTCCCAGGGTACCAAGAGACCCAGTACTTC
CDR3aa: CASSPVPGYQETQYF

d_gene: TRBD2
v_gene: TRBV4-3
abundance: -
j_gene: TRBJ2-1
CDR3nt: TGCGCCAGCAGCCACCTAGCGGGGGGAGGGAATGAGCAGTTCTTC
CDR3aa: CASSHLAGGGNEQFF